These 32 T cell receptor beta chains share one sample of origin, sequenced in a study of blood T cell repertoires in COVID-19. Here immunoSEQ multiplex PCR was the method, and the copy in TCRdb shows in-frame clones only, minus some. This sample has 120,000 to 150,000 clones, with around 90% found just once. The sequenced sample consisted of peripheral blood. These receptor sequences come from a woman aged 80 or over with acute or convalescent COVID-19.

The rearrangement links TRBV3-1 (or the pseudogene TRBV3-2) to TRBJ1-1, with 9 bases lining up with TRBD1. Germline V lookup: CDR1 LGHDT, CDR2 YNNKEL (reference sequence). The CDR3 totals 13 residues. After removal of 4 bases from V and 8 bases from J, the junction contained 5 bases not matched to a gene. CDR3 amino acids: CASSRGQGHEAFF. The CDR3 DNA follows: TGTGCCAGCAGCCGCGGACAGGGGCACGAAGCTTTCTTT.

The chain recombines TRBV5-1 with TRBJ1-4; the D gene is possibly TRBD1 (6 bases). CDR3 length equals 12 residues. Between the trimmed V and J ends, which lost 4 bases and 11 bases, there was a span of 12 bases. CDR1 and CDR2 (germline): SGHRS, YFSETQ. The CDR3 region has the DNA TGCGCCAGCAGCCCAGAGGGGGGGAAACTGTTTTTT. Protein product: CASSPEGGKLFF.

This clone was found a few times. The chain joins TRBV30 to TRBJ1-6; D is unresolved. Germline assignment: CDR1 GTSNPN and CDR2 SVGIG (reference sequence). With 0 bases removed from V and 7 bases from J, the gap between germline ends came to 10 bases. This CDR3 has 14 residues. The CDR3 DNA reads TGTGCCTGGAGTGTACTTACCGAAAATTCACCCCTCCACTTT. This gives the protein CAWSVLTENSPLHF.

This rearrangement joins TRBV6-5 to TRBJ2-3; 7 positions match TRBD1. CDR1 is MNHEY and CDR2 is SVGAGI in the germline V gene. Germline trimming cut 2 bases from V and 5 bases from J; bases unmatched to any gene: 1. The length of the CDR3 is 13 residues. This chain's CDR3 is CASSYTGVDTQYF. CDR3 in DNA: TGTGCCAGCAGTTACACAGGGGTAGATACGCAGTATTTT.

V is TRBV19 and J is TRBJ2-3; D may be TRBD1 (8 bases). V gave up 4 bases and J gave up 6 bases, with 14 bases separating them. Germline V gene data show CDR1 as LNHDA and CDR2 as SQIVND (reference sequence). The CDR3 has 14 amino acids. The CDR3 sequence is CASSNRGGVDTQYF. For the CDR3, the DNA is TGTGCCAGTAGTAACAGGGGGGGAGTGGATACGCAGTATTTT.

This rearrangement joins TRBV7-3 to TRBJ2-1; 8 bases are shared with TRBD1. Trimming cost V 3 bases and J 8 bases; bases outside gene matches: 9. The germline CDR1 and CDR2 sequences are SGHTA and FQGTGA. This CDR3 region has 15 residues. The CDR3 DNA reads as TGTGCCAGCAGCTTGGACAGGGTACGGCAGGATGAGCAGTTCTTC. As protein: CASSLDRVRQDEQFF.

This clone occurred a few times. The CDR3 sequence: CASSLNSGELFF. In nucleotides, the CDR3 is TGCGCCAGCAGCTTGAATAGCGGGGAGCTGTTTTTT. This chain uses TRBV5-1 with TRBJ2-2, with no clear D. CDR1 and CDR2 from the germline V gene are SGHRS and YFSETQ. The CDR3 sequence is 12 residues long. Trimming removed 1 base at V and 7 bases at J, with 5 bases between.

The chain couples TRBV11-3 to TRBJ1-1, with D possibly TRBD1 on 5 matching bases. The germline V gene has CDR1 SGHNT and CDR2 YENEEA. Trimming took 5 bases from V and 3 from J, leaving 10 bases between them. The length of the CDR3 is 13 residues. For the CDR3, the DNA is TGTGCCAGCAGCCTCACGGGGGACACTGAAGCTTTCTTT. Its protein product is CASSLTGDTEAFF.

V and J are TRBV10-3 and TRBJ1-1, with D perhaps TRBD1 (5 bases). In germline, CDR1 is ENHRY, CDR2 SYGVKD. V was trimmed by 10 bases and J by 0 bases, leaving 12 bases between them. CDR3 length equals 13 residues. The CDR3 coding sequence is TGTGCCACCCGGCGGGACTTGAACACTGAAGCTTTCTTT. Its protein product is CATRRDLNTEAFF.

This chain links TRBV5-1 with TRBJ2-7, with 10 bases fitting TRBD1. The CDR3 is made up of 13 amino acids. Germline V gene data show CDR1 as SGHRS and CDR2 as YFSETQ. J lost 6 bases, V lost 7 bases, and 7 bases had no gene match. The CDR3 DNA reads as TGCGCCAGCCGGAGACAGGGGGCTCCCGAGCAGTACTTC. It translates to CASRRQGAPEQYF.

This clone turned up a few times. The rearrangement links TRBV19 to TRBJ1-6, with D perhaps TRBD1 (5 bases). The CDR3 extends over 18 amino acids. Trimming stripped 1 base from V and 1 base from J, with 14 bases between. Germline V gives CDR1 LNHDA, CDR2 SQIVND (reference sequence). CDR3 amino acids: CASSIGRFTGSYNSPLHF. CDR3 DNA sequence: TGTGCCAGTAGTATAGGCCGGTTCACAGGATCCTATAATTCACCCCTCCACTTT.

This clone came up once. This chain uses TRBV7-6 with TRBJ2-5; D is perhaps TRBD1 (6 bases). The CDR3 is 15 residues long. V gave up 5 bases and J gave up 4 bases, with 17 bases separating them. CDR1 SGHVS and CDR2 FNYEAQ come from the germline V gene. The CDR3 nucleotides are TGTGCCAGCAGCCGCCAGGGGAACCTCGGAGAGACCCAGTACTTC. It specifies CASSRQGNLGETQYF.

The V call is TRBV19, the J call TRBJ1-5; TRBD1 agrees at 11 bases. This CDR3 comprises 15 residues. Germline values: CDR1 LNHDA, CDR2 SQIVND (reference sequence). The J segment lost 3 bases and the V segment lost 6 bases, leaving 4 bases of the junction unmatched. The CDR3 bases are TGTGCCAGTAGGGGGACAGGGGGTTTCAATCAGCCCCAGCATTTT. It translates to CASRGTGGFNQPQHF.

The chain employs TRBV5-4 and TRBJ2-3; D remains unclear. Trimming removed 0 bases at V and 5 bases at J, with 10 bases between. The CDR3 contains 14 residues. CDR1 is SGHNT, CDR2 YYREEE, per germline (reference sequence). In DNA, the CDR3 is TGTGCCAGCAGCTTGGGACTGAGTGGAGATACGCAGTATTTT. This encodes CASSLGLSGDTQYF.

The chain links TRBV18 to TRBJ2-7; the D gene is possibly TRBD2 (5 bases). The CDR3 loop spans 15 amino acids. Between the trimmed V and J ends, which lost 6 bases and 3 bases, there was a span of 18 bases. The germline gives CDR1 KGHSH, CDR2 LQKENI. For the CDR3, the DNA is TGTGCCAGCTCCCCTAGAGAGGGTCTCTACTACGAGCAGTACTTC. Translation gives CASSPREGLYYEQYF.

The rearrangement joins TRBV2 to TRBJ2-2; the match to TRBD1 covers 8 bases. J gave up 4 bases and V 6 bases, and 1 base lay outside the gene matches. The CDR3 loop spans 13 amino acids. In germline, CDR1 is SNHLY, CDR2 FYNNEI. CDR3 residues: CASRGTGTGELFF. DNA of the CDR3: TGTGCCAGCAGAGGGACAGGCACCGGGGAGCTGTTTTTT.

The chain couples TRBV5-5 to TRBJ1-6; the D gene is possibly TRBD1 (6 bases). V gave up 4 bases and J gave up 5 bases, with 16 bases separating them. The CDR3 is 16 amino acids. Germline V gene sequence: CDR1 SGHKS, CDR2 YYEKEE (reference sequence). CDR3 sequence (DNA): TGTGCCAGCAGCGCCTTTCTACAGGGAAATAATTCACCCCTCCACTTT. This encodes CASSAFLQGNNSPLHF.

The rearrangement joins TRBV7-2 to TRBJ1-2, with 10 nucleotides matching TRBD1. This CDR3 is built from 15 residues. The V gene's germline CDR1 is SGHTA and CDR2 FQGNSA. Unmatched junction bases numbered 9, after V lost 5 bases and J lost 6 bases. The CDR3 DNA follows: TGTGCCAGCAGCACCCGGACAGGGGGTGCGAATGGCTACACCTTC. It specifies CASSTRTGGANGYTF. The variable domain in full, completed from reference TRBV7-2 and TRBJ1-2, reads GAGVSQSPSNKVTEKGKDVELRCDPISGHTALYWYRQSLGQGLEFLIYFQGNSAPDKSGLPSDRFSAERTGGSVSTLTIQRTQQEDSAVYLCASSTRTGGANGYTFGSGTRLTVV.

V is TRBV14 and J is TRBJ1-2, with 9 bases that match TRBD1. Germline V CDR1 and CDR2: SGHDN, FVKESK. The CDR3 runs to 13 residues. J was trimmed by 7 bases and V by 3 bases; bases with no gene match: 3. CDR3 amino acids: CASSQWTGVGYTF. CDR3 nucleotides: TGTGCCAGCAGCCAGTGGACAGGGGTTGGCTACACCTTC.

The genes are TRBV7-3 and TRBJ1-5; 9 bases align to TRBD1. J gave up 7 bases and V 5 bases, and 3 bases lay outside the gene matches. Germline CDR1 SGHTA, CDR2 FQGTGA. The CDR3 totals 13 residues. CDR3 bases: TGTGCCAGCAGCACAGGGGGCGGGCAGCCCCAGCATTTT. This sequence encodes CASSTGGGQPQHF. The full variable domain, in which reference TRBV7-3 and TRBJ1-5 provide the parts outside the CDR3, is GAGVSQTPSNKVTEKGKYVELRCDPISGHTALYWYRQSLGQGPEFLIYFQGTGAADDSGLPNDRFFAVRPEGSVSTLKIQRTERGDSAVYLCASSTGGGQPQHFGDGTRLSIL.

The chain carries TRBV12-5 and TRBJ1-1, with 7 nucleotides matching TRBD1. Germline trimming cut 4 bases from V and 1 base from J; bases unmatched to any gene: 0. This CDR3 is 13 amino acids long. CDR1 and CDR2 from the germline V gene are LGHNT and FRNRAP. In DNA, the CDR3 is TGTGCTAGTGGTTACAGGGGGAACACTGAAGCTTTCTTT. Translating it yields CASGYRGNTEAFF.

The rearrangement joins TRBV11-2 to TRBJ2-3; 9 positions agree with TRBD2. The V gene end was trimmed by 0 bases and the J gene end by 4 bases; junction bases not matched to a gene: 8. The CDR3 has 17 residues. Germline CDR1 is SGHAT and CDR2 is FQNNGV. CDR3 nucleotides: TGTGCCAGCAGCTTAGATCGGGTAGCGGGGGCCCCAGATACGCAGTATTTT. This sequence encodes CASSLDRVAGAPDTQYF. Based on the CDR3 plus reference TRBV11-2 and TRBJ2-3, the full variable domain is EAGVAQSPRYKIIEKRQSVAFWCNPISGHATLYWYQQILGQGPKLLIQFQNNGVVDDSQLPKDRFSAERLKGVDSTLKIQPAKLEDSAVYLCASSLDRVAGAPDTQYFGPGTRLTVL.

This chain uses TRBV2 with TRBJ2-5, with TRBD2 identical over 10 bases. J was trimmed by 3 bases and V by 6 bases; bases with no gene match: 7. The CDR3 contains 15 residues. The germline V gene has CDR1 SNHLY and CDR2 FYNNEI. Here the CDR3 DNA reads TGTGCCAGCAGGAACCAGGGACTAGCGAAAGAGACCCAGTACTTC. It specifies CASRNQGLAKETQYF.

This clone appeared a single time. The rearrangement joins TRBV30 to TRBJ2-2, with D possibly being TRBD2 (6 bases). The CDR3 totals 15 residues. Trimming cost V 0 bases and J 7 bases, with 15 bases left between them. Germline-derived CDR1 and CDR2 are GTSNPN and SVGIG (reference sequence). The DNA for the CDR3 is TGTGCCTGGAGTGTGAAAACCCTCGGGAGCGGGGAGCTGTTTTTT. Amino acids: CAWSVKTLGSGELFF.

The chain has TRBV14 and TRBJ1-1; D gene uncertain. Trimming shortened V by 4 bases and J by 4 bases, and 13 bases separated the two germline ends. Germline V lookup: CDR1 SGHDN, CDR2 FVKESK. The CDR3 extends over 14 amino acids. CDR3 nucleotides: TGTGCCAGCAGCCCTCGACCGGGAAGCACTGAAGCTTTCTTT. Its translation is CASSPRPGSTEAFF.

The chain carries TRBV29-1 and TRBJ2-1; TRBD2 matches at 8 bases. V gave up 4 bases and J gave up 1 base; unmatched junction bases: 3. Germline-derived CDR1 and CDR2 are SQVTM and ANQGSEA. The CDR3 consists of 14 residues. The CDR3 bases are TGCAGCGTTGGACGGGGGGGTTCCTACAATGAGCAGTTCTTC. This sequence encodes CSVGRGGSYNEQFF.

The chain couples TRBV9 to TRBJ2-1; TRBD2 aligns across 11 bases. CDR1 and CDR2 from the germline V gene are SGDLS and YYNGEE. CDR3 size: 16 residues. With 0 bases clipped from V and 9 bases from J, the junction kept 8 bases outside the gene matches. CDR3 coding DNA: TGTGCCAGCAGCGTAGTGGCTAGCGGGGGGTATGTTGAGCAGTTCTTC. Translation: CASSVVASGGYVEQFF.

This clone was observed a handful of times. The gene calls are TRBV5-1 and TRBJ2-7; D call uncertain. CDR1 is SGHRS and CDR2 is YFSETQ in the germline V gene. V gave up 0 bases and J gave up 3 bases, with 10 bases separating them. The CDR3 runs to 14 residues. The CDR3 spells CASSLGPDVYEQYF. CDR3 bases: TGCGCCAGCAGCTTGGGGCCCGATGTCTACGAGCAGTACTTC.

The V call is TRBV5-4, the J call TRBJ1-4; D is perhaps TRBD1 (5 bases). The CDR3 is 17 amino acids. In germline, CDR1 is SGHNT, CDR2 YYREEE (reference sequence). V gave up 3 bases and J gave up 0 bases, with 15 bases separating them. The CDR3 nucleotides are TGTGCCAGCAGCTCCTACAGGAGTGGTTCAACTAATGAAAAACTGTTTTTT. Translated, it gives CASSSYRSGSTNEKLFF.

The V call is TRBV10-3, the J call TRBJ2-2; the D is unclear. CDR3 size: 11 residues. Between the trimmed V and J ends, which lost 6 bases and 6 bases, there was a span of 5 bases. The germline V gene has CDR1 ENHRY and CDR2 SYGVKD. The CDR3 is CAIRSAGELFF. CDR3 in DNA: TGTGCCATCAGGAGTGCCGGGGAGCTGTTTTTT.

In the case of this clone: The same CDR3 is also encoded by other DNA sequences in this sample. This chain connects TRBV6-6 to TRBJ1-6; 9 bases are shared with TRBD1. The CDR3 is 14 residues long. The ends lost 6 bases at V and 5 bases at J; junction bases unmatched: 2. The germline CDR1 and CDR2 sequences are MNHNY and SVGAGI (reference sequence). DNA of the CDR3: TGTGCCAGCAGGGGACAGGGAGATAATTCACCCCTCCACTTT. Amino acid sequence: CASRGQGDNSPLHF.

This clone was counted only a few times. This chain uses TRBV5-1 with TRBJ1-6, with 7 bases aligning to TRBD1. The CDR3 loop spans 14 amino acids. Trimming at V came to 4 bases and at J to 5 bases, leaving 3 bases not matched to a gene. CDR1 and CDR2 from the germline V gene are SGHRS and YFSETQ. This CDR3 reads CASSPTGDNSPLHF. CDR3 coding DNA: TGCGCCAGCAGCCCCACAGGGGATAATTCACCCCTCCACTTT.